Shown below are 30 T cell receptor beta chains from a single sample sequenced in a study of blood T cell repertoires in COVID-19. Sequencing used immunoSEQ multiplex PCR; TCRdb keeps in-frame clones, though not all of them. The table lists some 9,000 clones, about 91% of them singletons. The sample was peripheral blood. The source is a woman aged 50 to 60 with active COVID-19.

This rearrangement joins TRBV3-1 (or the pseudogene TRBV3-2) to TRBJ2-5, with 9 positions matching TRBD2. J was trimmed by 5 bases and V by 7 bases; bases with no gene match: 5. Germline CDR1 and CDR2: LGHDT and YNNKEL (reference sequence). The CDR3 consists of 13 residues. For the CDR3, the DNA is TGTGCCAGCACCTTAGCGGGAGTTGAGACCCAGTACTTC. Its protein product is CASTLAGVETQYF.

This clone has only a few counts. The chain carries TRBV3-1 (or the pseudogene TRBV3-2) and TRBJ1-2; TRBD1 agrees at 7 bases. Germline V gives CDR1 LGHDT, CDR2 YNNKEL (reference sequence). Trimming cost V 3 bases and J 4 bases; bases outside gene matches: 5. The CDR3 totals 14 residues. The CDR3 bases are TGTGCCAGCAGCCAGGCGGACAGGACCTATGGCTACACCTTC. Protein product: CASSQADRTYGYTF.

This clone was seen a single time. J is TRBJ1-6 and V is TRBV27; 7 bases line up with TRBD1. With 0 bases clipped from V and 6 bases from J, the junction kept 5 bases outside the gene matches. This CDR3 has 16 amino acids. Germline V lookup: CDR1 MNHEY, CDR2 SMNVEV (reference sequence). CDR3 protein: CASSLSNRGSNSPLHF. Written as DNA, the CDR3 is TGTGCCAGCAGTTTATCGAACAGGGGATCTAATTCACCCCTCCACTTT.

V gene TRBV11-3 combines with J gene TRBJ1-1; TRBD1 aligns across 9 bases. The CDR3 extends over 12 amino acids. J lost 5 bases, V lost 8 bases, and 3 bases had no gene match. Germline V lookup: CDR1 SGHNT, CDR2 YENEEA. The CDR3 region has the DNA TGTGCCAGCCGGACAGGGGTTACTGAAGCTTTCTTT. Protein sequence: CASRTGVTEAFF.

The chain carries TRBV30 and TRBJ1-1; D not resolved. CDR1 and CDR2 from the germline V gene are GTSNPN and SVGIG (reference sequence). The CDR3 is 13 amino acids. With 4 bases removed from V and 2 bases from J, the gap between germline ends came to 11 bases. The CDR3: CAWTITANTEAFF. The CDR3 coding sequence is TGTGCCTGGACGATTACAGCAAACACTGAAGCTTTCTTT.

The chain uses TRBV19 and TRBJ1-1; D unclear. V was pared by 7 bases and J by 0 bases, with 9 bases between. There are 13 residues in the CDR3. The germline V gene encodes CDR1 LNHDA and CDR2 SQIVND (reference sequence). CDR3 DNA sequence: TGTGCCAGTACCAAAGACATGAACACTGAAGCTTTCTTT. Translating it yields CASTKDMNTEAFF.

The DNA for the CDR3 is TGTGCCAGTAGTATTTGGGGGCAGGACACTGAAGCTTTCTTT. It specifies CASSIWGQDTEAFF. The chain joins TRBV19 to TRBJ1-1; tentatively, D is TRBD1 (6 bases). Germline V gene data show CDR1 as LNHDA and CDR2 as SQIVND (reference sequence). The CDR3 consists of 14 residues. V lost 3 bases and J lost 3, with 11 bases in between.

CDR3 sequence (DNA): TGTGCCAGCAGTTTCACAGGACAGATGAACACTGAAGCTTTCTTT. Translated: CASSFTGQMNTEAFF. This chain uses TRBV28 with TRBJ1-1; D is perhaps TRBD1 (6 bases). Germline values: CDR1 MDHEN, CDR2 SYDVKM. V was pared by 3 bases and J by 0 bases, with 11 bases between. The CDR3 sequence is 15 residues long.

This chain uses TRBV14 with TRBJ1-1; D might be TRBD1 (6 bases). CDR3 length: 15 residues. Germline CDR1 reads SGHDN; CDR2 reads FVKESK. Deletions cut 0 bases from V and 5 bases from J, with 13 bases between. CDR3 amino acids: CASSQDPTRGTEAFF. For the CDR3, the DNA is TGTGCCAGCAGCCAAGATCCCACGAGGGGGACTGAAGCTTTCTTT.

This sequence joins TRBV19 and TRBJ1-5; TRBD1 might be the D (6 bases). The germline V gene has CDR1 LNHDA and CDR2 SQIVND (reference sequence). With 6 bases removed from V and 0 bases from J, the gap between germline ends came to 15 bases. The CDR3 length is 16 residues. The CDR3 reads CASSPLGQYSNQPQHF. The CDR3, as DNA: TGTGCCAGTAGCCCTTTAGGACAGTATAGCAATCAGCCCCAGCATTTT.

Comment on this clone: A read error may produce the germline difference seen at one junction end. The chain joins TRBV3-1 (or the pseudogene TRBV3-2) to TRBJ2-2, with D possibly being TRBD2 (5 bases). This CDR3 contains 15 residues. Per the germline V gene, CDR1 is LGHDT and CDR2 is YNNKEL (reference sequence). CDR3 in DNA: TGTGCCAGCAGCCAGGGGAGAGGGAACGCCGGGGAGCTGTTTTTT. As protein: CASSQGRGNAGELFF.

The rearrangement uses TRBV28 and TRBJ1-6, with 9 bases matching TRBD1. The germline V gene has CDR1 MDHEN and CDR2 SYDVKM. V lost 1 base, J lost 10 bases, and 14 bases stayed unmatched. This CDR3 has 18 residues. The CDR3: CASSLFALRTGVFSPLHF. The CDR3 DNA reads as TGTGCCAGCAGTTTATTCGCACTTCGGACAGGGGTATTCTCACCCCTCCACTTT.

This chain links TRBV27 with TRBJ2-7, with TRBD2 matching over 7 bases. The CDR3 loop spans 15 amino acids. V was pared by 6 bases and J by 4 bases, with 12 bases of the junction left unmatched. CDR1 and CDR2 from the germline V gene are MNHEY and SMNVEV (reference sequence). The CDR3 nucleotides are TGTGCCAGCAGCCCCGTGAGGACTAGTGTTTACGAGCAGTACTTC. Its protein is CASSPVRTSVYEQYF.

This rearrangement joins TRBV29-1 to TRBJ2-1; D is perhaps TRBD2 (5 bases). This CDR3 has 11 residues. V was trimmed by 7 bases and J by 4 bases, leaving 8 bases between them. In germline, CDR1 is SQVTM, CDR2 ANQGSEA. The CDR3 DNA follows: TGCAGCGGCCGGGATTACAATGAGCAGTTCTTC. Amino acid sequence: CSGRDYNEQFF.

The rearrangement joins TRBV24-1 to TRBJ2-1, with D perhaps matching TRBD2 (6 bases). The CDR3 spans 15 residues. Germline CDR1 is KGHDR and CDR2 is SFDVKD. Trimming took off 9 bases at V and 0 bases at J, with 14 bases between the two ends. The CDR3 DNA reads TGTGCCACCGGGGAGGCAGGGAGCTCCTACAATGAGCAGTTCTTC. Translation gives CATGEAGSSYNEQFF.

The rearrangement links TRBV9 to TRBJ1-2; D is perhaps TRBD1 (6 bases). V was trimmed by 4 bases and J by 8 bases, leaving 15 bases between them. CDR3 size: 13 residues. Germline CDR1 SGDLS, CDR2 YYNGEE. Here the CDR3 DNA reads TGTGCCAGCAGCCCCCGAACAGGGTCGGGCTACACCTTC. Amino acid sequence: CASSPRTGSGYTF.

The rearrangement uses TRBV27 and TRBJ2-7, with D possibly TRBD1 on 5 matching bases. The ends were cut back, 6 bases at V and 0 bases at J, with 12 bases in the middle. The CDR3 is 14 amino acids. Germline V CDR1 and CDR2: MNHEY, SMNVEV (reference sequence). The CDR3 coding sequence is TGTGCCAGCAGAGGGCAGGGCAGCTCCTACGAGCAGTACTTC. Protein: CASRGQGSSYEQYF.

The rearrangement uses TRBV10-1 and TRBJ2-7; 13 bases are a match to TRBD2. Germline loops: CDR1 WNHNN, CDR2 SYGVQD (reference sequence). There are 18 residues in the CDR3. Trimming removed 6 bases from V and 2 bases from J; junction bases left unmatched: 13. Here the CDR3 DNA reads TGCGCCAGCAGGGGAGCCGGACTAGCGGGAGACCCCCCCTACGAGCAGTACTTC. The encoded protein is CASRGAGLAGDPPYEQYF.

The chain carries TRBV3-1 (or the pseudogene TRBV3-2) and TRBJ2-1; the match to TRBD2 covers 12 bases. J gave up 9 bases and V 4 bases, and 7 bases lay outside the gene matches. This CDR3 spans 15 amino acids. Per the germline V gene, CDR1 is LGHDT and CDR2 is YNNKEL (reference sequence). DNA for the CDR3: TGTGCCAGCAGCCCGGCTCCTAGCGGGAGGGGTGAGCAGTTCTTC. This sequence encodes CASSPAPSGRGEQFF.

This chain joins TRBV19 and TRBJ2-3; D is undetermined. The CDR3 extends over 13 amino acids. Germline V lookup: CDR1 LNHDA, CDR2 SQIVND (reference sequence). V was shortened by 9 bases and J by 0 bases, with 10 bases between the two germline ends. In DNA form, the CDR3 reads TGTGCCAGCCAGACTGTCAGCACAGATACGCAGTATTTT. This sequence encodes CASQTVSTDTQYF. Full variable domain (remainder filled in from reference TRBV19 and TRBJ2-3): DGGITQSPKYLFRKEGQNVTLSCEQNLNHDAMYWYRQDPGQGLRLIYYSQIVNDFQKGDIAEGYSVSREKKESFPLTVTSAQKNPTAFYLCASQTVSTDTQYFGPGTRLTVL.

The V call is TRBV12-3 or TRBV12-4, the J call TRBJ1-2; D not resolved. The length of the CDR3 is 13 residues. The V and J ends lost 5 bases and 2 bases respectively, with 9 bases between them. The CDR3 is CASSPRGNYGYTF. In DNA, the CDR3 is TGTGCCAGCAGTCCCAGAGGGAACTATGGCTACACCTTC.

V and J are TRBV6-5 and TRBJ2-7; no definite D call. This CDR3 is 13 amino acids long. Per germline, CDR1 MNHEY and CDR2 SVGAGI. V was trimmed by 10 bases and J by 0 bases, leaving 13 bases between them. CDR3: CAIAYALSYEQYF. The CDR3 nucleotides read TGTGCCATTGCTTACGCACTCTCCTACGAGCAGTACTTC.

This sequence joins TRBV5-1 and TRBJ1-3; TRBD1 is a possible D gene (6 bases). V lost 2 bases, J lost 4 bases, and 10 bases lay in between. The CDR3 consists of 14 residues. Germline lookup yields CDR1 SGHRS and CDR2 YFSETQ. The CDR3 loop is CASSLQGSGNTIYF. CDR3 in DNA: TGCGCCAGCAGCTTACAGGGATCAGGAAACACCATATATTTT.

The CDR3 nucleotides read TGTGCCAGTAGTATAGATTATAGTCGGGACTTTTACAATGAGCAGTTCTTC. Its protein is CASSIDYSRDFYNEQFF. The rearrangement links TRBV19 to TRBJ2-1, with a weak D call TRBD2 (6 bases). V lost 0 bases to trimming and J lost 4 bases, with 16 bases between them. CDR1 LNHDA and CDR2 SQIVND come from the germline V gene (reference sequence). The CDR3 length is 17 residues.

The DNA of the CDR3 is TGTGCCAGCAGCTTGGGGACAGGGGACACCGGGGAGCTGTTTTTT. Translated, it gives CASSLGTGDTGELFF. The rearrangement links TRBV11-2 to TRBJ2-2; 10 nucleotides agree with TRBD1. The germline V gene encodes CDR1 SGHAT and CDR2 FQNNGV. There are 15 residues in the CDR3. The ends lost 3 bases at V and 3 bases at J; junction bases unmatched: 1.

This chain links TRBV28 with TRBJ1-5, with D unresolved. Germline-derived CDR1 and CDR2 are MDHEN and SYDVKM. The CDR3 is made up of 12 amino acids. The V and J ends lost 2 bases and 3 bases respectively, with 2 bases between them. The CDR3 sequence: CASSLLNQPQHF. The CDR3 nucleotides are TGTGCCAGCAGTTTACTCAATCAGCCCCAGCATTTT.

The chain carries TRBV11-2 and TRBJ2-1; possibly TRBD2 for D (6 bases). The CDR3 loop spans 14 amino acids. The germline V and J ends were trimmed by 6 bases and 0 bases, with 9 bases remaining between them. Germline loops: CDR1 SGHAT, CDR2 FQNNGV. The CDR3: CASREAGSYNEQFF. The DNA of the CDR3 is TGTGCCAGCAGGGAAGCGGGCTCCTACAATGAGCAGTTCTTC.

In its sample, this clone was seen once. The chain is built from TRBV7-8 and TRBJ2-1; a weak D match, TRBD2 (5 bases). The CDR3 extends over 15 amino acids. The V and J ends lost 5 bases and 6 bases respectively, with 17 bases between them. Germline CDR1 is SGHVS and CDR2 is FQNEAQ. The CDR3 reads CASSPRLLAFNEQFF. CDR3 nucleotide sequence: TGTGCCAGCAGCCCCCGACTATTAGCTTTCAATGAGCAGTTCTTC.

The chain carries TRBV28 and TRBJ1-1; D is undetermined. The V gene's germline CDR1 is MDHEN and CDR2 SYDVKM. Trimming took off 3 bases at V and 9 bases at J, with 8 bases between the two ends. This CDR3 spans 11 amino acids. This CDR3 is CASSLTSKAFF. CDR3 nucleotides: TGTGCCAGCAGTTTGACAAGTAAAGCTTTCTTT.

The chain couples TRBV11-2 to TRBJ1-3; D remains ambiguous. CDR1 is SGHAT and CDR2 is FQNNGV in the germline V gene. This CDR3 is 14 amino acids long. V shed 5 bases and J shed 0 bases, with 8 bases lying between them. The CDR3 coding sequence is TGTGCCAGCAGCCAGTCACGCTCTGGAAACACCATATATTTT. This sequence encodes CASSQSRSGNTIYF.